Below, 7 T cell receptor beta chains from the same sample are listed, as sequenced in a study of cytomegalovirus exposure and HLA in healthy donors. This PCR relied on a set of 60 Vbeta primers and 13 Jbeta primers. Clones were read by immunoSEQ multiplex PCR, and TCRdb kept only the in-frame ones, dropping some. This sample has some 90,000 clones; roughly 74% occur once, and the top ten carry 3%. The material sequenced was PBMCs. The receptor source for this set is a female donor in good health and CMV-seropositive.

The chain employs TRBV6-6 and TRBJ2-7; the match to TRBD2 covers 8 bases. The CDR3 totals 15 residues. CDR1 is MNHNY, CDR2 SVGAGI, per germline (reference sequence). Trimming took 7 bases from V and 5 from J; bases not matched to a gene: 13. The chain's CDR3 is CASKSVSGSTDEQYF. The CDR3 nucleotides read TGTGCCAGCAAATCTGTGAGCGGGAGCACCGACGAGCAGTACTTC.

The chain carries TRBV29-1 and TRBJ1-1; D might be TRBD1 (5 bases). Between the trimmed V and J ends, which lost 6 bases and 5 bases, there was a span of 10 bases. This CDR3 spans 11 amino acids. Germline V gene sequence: CDR1 SQVTM, CDR2 ANQGSEA. The CDR3: CSVGGVTEAFF. CDR3 nucleotide sequence: TGCAGCGTGGGGGGTGTTACTGAAGCTTTCTTT.

The chain has TRBV4-2 and TRBJ1-5; tentative D call: TRBD1 (5 bases). CDR1 and CDR2 (germline): LGHNA, YNFKEQ. CDR3 length: 16 residues. V dropped 0 bases and J dropped 3 bases, with 12 bases sitting between them. In DNA form, the CDR3 reads TGTGCCAGCAGCCAAGATTCCGCAGGGAACAATCAGCCCCAGCATTTT. This codes for CASSQDSAGNNQPQHF.

A few counts support this clone. This chain joins TRBV5-1 and TRBJ2-4; 7 bases are a match to TRBD2. Germline CDR1 reads SGHRS; CDR2 reads YFSETQ. V gave up 0 bases and J gave up 8 bases; unmatched junction bases: 5. The CDR3 spans 14 residues. CDR3 loop: CASSLEEGRDIQYF. The CDR3 coding sequence is TGCGCCAGCAGCTTGGAGGAGGGGAGGGACATTCAGTACTTC.

The chain couples TRBV5-1 to TRBJ2-1, with 11 positions matching TRBD2. Per germline, CDR1 SGHRS and CDR2 YFSETQ. The CDR3 loop spans 16 amino acids. With 3 bases clipped from V and 6 bases from J, the junction kept 8 bases outside the gene matches. The CDR3 protein is CASSSLSGRAVNEQFF. CDR3 bases: TGCGCCAGCAGCTCGCTTAGCGGGAGGGCCGTCAATGAGCAGTTCTTC.

The rearrangement uses TRBV4-1 and TRBJ2-6; 10 nucleotides line up with TRBD2. J lost 1 base, V lost 0 bases, and 6 bases had no gene match. The germline gives CDR1 MGHRA, CDR2 YSYEKL. The CDR3 loop spans 19 amino acids. Here the CDR3 DNA reads TGCGCCAGCAGCCAAGAATCAAGCGGGGGGGCTTCTGGGGCCAACGTCCTGACTTTC. This encodes CASSQESSGGASGANVLTF.

This chain connects TRBV30 to TRBJ1-5; 7 positions match TRBD1. V shed 2 bases, J shed 3 bases, and the junction held 7 bases outside the gene matches. Per germline, CDR1 GTSNPN and CDR2 SVGIG (reference sequence). The CDR3 has 15 residues. The CDR3 sequence: CAWSTGTEDNQPQHF. CDR3 nucleotide sequence: TGTGCCTGGAGTACCGGGACAGAAGACAATCAGCCCCAGCATTTT. Filled out from reference TRBV30 and TRBJ1-5, the complete variable domain reads SQTIHQWPATLVQPVGSPLSLECTVEGTSNPNLYWYRQAAGRGLQLLFYSVGIGQISSEVPQNLSASRPQDRQFILSSKKLLLSDSGFYLCAWSTGTEDNQPQHFGDGTRLSIL.